These 23 T cell receptor beta chains were all obtained from the same sample, sequenced in a study of cytomegalovirus exposure and HLA in healthy donors. The assay was immunoSEQ multiplex PCR, and TCRdb's table has in-frame clones only and misses some. In the table there are almost 70,000 clones, roughly 95% of which are singletons. The sequenced material came from PBMCs. Receptors originate from a woman under 30 in good health and CMV-seropositive.

The chain is built from TRBV4-3 and TRBJ2-1; TRBD2 agrees at 10 bases. Trimming cost V 1 base and J 6 bases; bases outside gene matches: 9. Germline V gene lookup returns CDR1 LGHNA and CDR2 YSLEER. The CDR3 spans 17 residues. The CDR3 coding sequence is TGCGCCAGCAGCCAAGCAACGGGGGCTAGCGGGAGCAATGAGCAGTTCTTC. It encodes CASSQATGASGSNEQFF.

The chain recombines TRBV4-2 with TRBJ1-3; D perhaps matches TRBD1 (5 bases). V was shortened by 1 base and J by 0 bases, with 10 bases between the two germline ends. This CDR3 has 16 amino acids. The V gene's germline CDR1 is LGHNA and CDR2 YNFKEQ. The CDR3 DNA is TGTGCCAGCAGCCAAGGCGGGGGAATCTCTGGAAACACCATATATTTT. Amino acids: CASSQGGGISGNTIYF.

V and J are TRBV13 and TRBJ2-3, with TRBD2 as a possible D gene (5 bases). Looked up from germline, CDR1 is PRHDT and CDR2 is FYEKMQ (reference sequence). V shed 4 bases and J shed 5 bases, with 7 bases lying between them. The length of the CDR3 is 12 residues. This CDR3 is CASSSEGDTQYF. The CDR3 DNA is TGTGCCAGCAGCTCCGAGGGAGATACGCAGTATTTT.

V usage is TRBV6-5 and J usage is TRBJ2-5; 14 bases align to TRBD2. CDR3 length: 14 amino acids. Losses at the gene ends were 5 bases for V and 4 bases for J; bases not matched to a gene: 0. Germline CDR1 MNHEY, CDR2 SVGAGI. The CDR3 DNA sequence: TGTGCCAGCAGTGGACTAGCGGGAGGAGAGACCCAGTACTTC. Amino acid sequence: CASSGLAGGETQYF.

The chain is built from TRBV2 and TRBJ2-1, with 10 bases identical to TRBD2. Germline V gene lookup returns CDR1 SNHLY and CDR2 FYNNEI. The CDR3 length is 14 residues. J lost 4 bases, V lost 6 bases, and 3 bases had no gene match. The CDR3 sequence: CASRAGGIYNEQFF. The CDR3 DNA is TGTGCCAGCAGAGCGGGAGGGATATACAATGAGCAGTTCTTC.

The V call is TRBV29-1, the J call TRBJ2-2; 8 bases fit TRBD1. The CDR3 is made up of 13 amino acids. CDR1 and CDR2 (germline): SQVTM, ANQGSEA. V trimming: 7 bases; J trimming: 4 bases; junction bases outside the gene matches: 5. The CDR3 protein is CSGGQGPTGELFF. As DNA, the CDR3 is TGCAGCGGCGGACAGGGACCCACCGGGGAGCTGTTTTTT.

J is TRBJ2-3 and V is TRBV2; no firm D call. Germline-derived CDR1 and CDR2 are SNHLY and FYNNEI. V lost 4 bases to trimming and J lost 2 bases, with 10 bases between them. The CDR3 consists of 14 residues. CDR3 DNA: TGTGCCAGCAGTGCGTCGAGTTTCACAGATACGCAGTATTTT. The encoded protein is CASSASSFTDTQYF.

The chain uses TRBV11-2 and TRBJ2-2; weak D call: TRBD1 (5 bases). V was cut by 1 base and J by 8 bases, with 11 bases left in between. The germline V gene has CDR1 SGHAT and CDR2 FQNNGV. The CDR3 is made up of 14 amino acids. The DNA of the CDR3 is TGTGCCAGCAGCTTAGGTGTTGGGGCGGGGGAGCTGTTTTTT. Translation gives CASSLGVGAGELFF.

This chain connects TRBV19 to TRBJ2-5; 8 nucleotides align to TRBD2. V trimming: 3 bases; J trimming: 4 bases; junction bases outside the gene matches: 7. Germline CDR1 is LNHDA and CDR2 is SQIVND (reference sequence). The CDR3 is 15 amino acids. DNA for the CDR3: TGTGCCAGTAGTATCACGAGCGGGAGTTTAGAGACCCAGTACTTC. It translates to CASSITSGSLETQYF.

The chain carries TRBV4-3 and TRBJ2-5; D may be TRBD2 (6 bases). Germline V CDR1 and CDR2: LGHNA, YSLEER. V dropped 1 base and J dropped 1 base, with 13 bases sitting between them. The CDR3 contains 16 residues. CDR3 bases: TGCGCCAGCAGCCAAGGGGTACTAGCAGGCCAAGAGACCCAGTACTTC. It specifies CASSQGVLAGQETQYF.

The rearrangement joins TRBV5-1 to TRBJ2-1; 11 bases are shared with TRBD1. The CDR3 runs to 15 residues. V shed 4 bases, J shed 3 bases, and the junction held 3 bases outside the gene matches. The germline V gene has CDR1 SGHRS and CDR2 YFSETQ. Here the CDR3 DNA reads TGCGCCAGCAGCCAGGGACAGGGGGTCTACAATGAGCAGTTCTTC. Translation: CASSQGQGVYNEQFF.

The sample holds one count of this clone. J is TRBJ1-1 and V is TRBV4-2; maybe TRBD1 (5 bases). CDR1 LGHNA and CDR2 YNFKEQ come from the germline V gene. Deletions cut 0 bases from V and 5 bases from J, with 16 bases between. This CDR3 region has 16 residues. The CDR3 DNA reads as TGTGCCAGCAGCCAAGAACTTTATCAGGGAGGAACTGAAGCTTTCTTT. Residues: CASSQELYQGGTEAFF.

V gene TRBV7-8 combines with J gene TRBJ2-3, with D possibly matching TRBD2 (5 bases). This CDR3 contains 14 residues. Germline CDR1 and CDR2: SGHVS and FQNEAQ. With 0 bases removed from V and 6 bases from J, the gap between germline ends came to 10 bases. CDR3: CASSLASGGDTQYF. CDR3 bases: TGTGCCAGCAGCTTAGCGAGCGGCGGGGATACGCAGTATTTT.

The V and J genes are TRBV4-1 and TRBJ2-7, with 8 positions matching TRBD1. There are 13 residues in the CDR3. Germline V lookup: CDR1 MGHRA, CDR2 YSYEKL. V dropped 4 bases and J dropped 3; count of bases not matched to a gene: 2. The CDR3 coding sequence is TGCGCCAGCAGCCGGGACAGGCTCTACGAGCAGTACTTC. This encodes CASSRDRLYEQYF.

V is TRBV6-5 and J is TRBJ2-5, with D perhaps TRBD2 (6 bases). Germline V lookup: CDR1 MNHEY, CDR2 SVGAGI. The CDR3 loop spans 15 amino acids. Trimming left V 2 bases short and J 2 bases short, with 12 bases between. The CDR3 reads CASSYGGLQQETQYF. CDR3 sequence (DNA): TGTGCCAGCAGTTACGGGGGACTCCAACAAGAGACCCAGTACTTC.

The chain carries TRBV5-1 and TRBJ2-5, with 7 bases lining up with TRBD1. This CDR3 contains 16 residues. V was clipped by 0 bases and J by 4 bases; unmatched bases: 9. The germline gives CDR1 SGHRS, CDR2 YFSETQ. The DNA of the CDR3 is TGCGCCAGCAGCTTGGTACCGACAGGGTTTAGAGAGACCCAGTACTTC. The encoded protein is CASSLVPTGFRETQYF.

V and J are TRBV27 and TRBJ2-1, with unresolved D. This CDR3 region has 12 residues. Germline V gives CDR1 MNHEY, CDR2 SMNVEV (reference sequence). Trimming took off 5 bases at V and 4 bases at J, with 6 bases between the two ends. The CDR3 loop reads CASSPGYNEQFF. CDR3 sequence (DNA): TGTGCCAGCAGTCCCGGGTACAATGAGCAGTTCTTC.

The table lists this clone with a count of one. This rearrangement joins TRBV6-5 to TRBJ2-3; D is perhaps TRBD1 (5 bases). The CDR3 loop spans 13 amino acids. Germline CDR1 MNHEY, CDR2 SVGAGI. The V and J ends lost 0 bases and 6 bases respectively, with 7 bases between them. The CDR3 DNA sequence: TGTGCCAGCAGTTACTCTGGGGCGGATACGCAGTATTTT. This encodes CASSYSGADTQYF.

The CDR3 DNA reads TGTGCCAGCAGCTTAGTCTCCTCGGGGGGTTATAACGAGCAGTACTTC. Its translation is CASSLVSSGGYNEQYF. This sequence joins TRBV11-3 and TRBJ2-7; 7 nucleotides line up with TRBD2. V was pared by 1 base and J by 5 bases, with 11 bases of the junction left unmatched. The CDR3 length is 16 residues. Germline V CDR1 and CDR2: SGHNT, YENEEA.

V and J are TRBV6-6 and TRBJ1-2; D ambiguous. This CDR3 has 12 residues. Germline V gene lookup returns CDR1 MNHNY and CDR2 SVGAGI (reference sequence). The ends were cut back, 3 bases at V and 8 bases at J, with 10 bases in the middle. In nucleotides, the CDR3 is TGTGCCAGCAGTTATCAGGTGGTGGGCTACACCTTC. This translates into CASSYQVVGYTF.

The J gene is TRBJ1-1, the V gene TRBV7-8, with D unclear. Germline CDR1 is SGHVS and CDR2 is FQNEAQ. Trimming stripped 5 bases from V and 1 base from J, with 8 bases between. The CDR3 runs 13 residues. As DNA, the CDR3 is TGTGCCAGCAGCCCAGGTCCGAACACTGAAGCTTTCTTT. It codes for CASSPGPNTEAFF.

Note on this clone: Other DNA sequences from this sample encode an identical CDR3 as well. The rearrangement links TRBV7-3 to TRBJ2-7, with 10 bases lining up with TRBD1. Germline CDR1 is SGHTA and CDR2 is FQGTGA. This CDR3 has 13 amino acids. The junction had 2 bases not matched to a gene; V was cut back by 5 bases and J by 4 bases. The CDR3 DNA sequence: TGTGCCAGCAGCCCGGGACAGGGGTACGAGCAGTACTTC. This gives the protein CASSPGQGYEQYF.

The sample holds one count of this clone. The V gene is TRBV4-3, the J gene TRBJ2-1; D gene unclear. The CDR3 is 14 amino acids. Germline V gene lookup returns CDR1 LGHNA and CDR2 YSLEER. Trimming pared 3 bases from V and 5 bases from J, leaving 11 bases between. This chain's CDR3 is CASSHLKAHNEQFF. The CDR3 nucleotides are TGCGCCAGCAGCCACCTTAAAGCACACAATGAGCAGTTCTTC.